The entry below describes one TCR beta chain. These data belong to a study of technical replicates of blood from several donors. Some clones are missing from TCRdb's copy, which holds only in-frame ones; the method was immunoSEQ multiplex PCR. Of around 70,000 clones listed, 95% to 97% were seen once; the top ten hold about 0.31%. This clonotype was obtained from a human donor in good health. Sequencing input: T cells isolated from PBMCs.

The CDR3 nucleotides are TGTGCCAGTAGTGGGACACCAGCTATGAACACTGAAGCTTTCTTT. As protein: CASSGTPAMNTEAFF. The chain carries TRBV19 and TRBJ1-1; possible D gene TRBD1, 6 bases. Trimming left V 5 bases short and J 0 bases short, with 13 bases between. From germline, CDR1 is LNHDA and CDR2 SQIVND (reference sequence). The CDR3 runs 15 residues.